The rows below give T cell receptor beta chains drawn from one sample of a study of OX40 agonist ivuxolimab in advanced cancers. TCRdb's table, derived via immunoSEQ multiplex PCR, lists solely in-frame clones and lacks some. The sample yields about 32,000 clones, over 80% seen once. The sequenced sample was CD4+ or CD8+ T cells sorted from blood, obtained in a trial of the OX40 agonist ivuxolimab. Receptors originate from an adult with an advanced solid tumor such as melanoma, head and neck, liver or kidney cancer. CDR3s include the opening cysteine and the closing phenylalanine or tryptophan. A D gene is named only where the DNA matches it firmly. Size tells how often a clone was seen (once, few, many) or the class of an expanded clone, and some rows leave it out.

len: 14
abundance: NA
v_gene: TRBV7-2
j_gene: TRBJ2-1
d_gene: NA
CDR3nt: TGTGCCAGCAGCTACGGGACGGAATACAATGAGCAGTTCTTC
CDR3aa: CASSYGTEYNEQFF

len: 15
abundance: NA
v_gene: TRBV5-1
j_gene: TRBJ2-5
d_gene: TRBD1
CDR3nt: TGCGCCAGCAGCCTCACGACAGGGAAAATGGAGACCCAGTACTTC
CDR3aa: CASSLTTGKMETQYF

len: 11
abundance: once
v_gene: TRBV4-1
j_gene: TRBJ1-2
d_gene: NA
CDR3nt: TGCGCCAGCAGCCAAGATGGGGGGCGCGCCTTC
CDR3aa: CASSQDGGRAF

len: 15
abundance: NA
v_gene: TRBV5-8
j_gene: TRBJ2-3
d_gene: TRBD1
CDR3nt: TGTGCCAGCAGCTGGGGACAGCGGTATCGGGATACGCAGTATTTT
CDR3aa: CASSWGQRYRDTQYF

len: 14
abundance: once
v_gene: TRBV7-2
j_gene: TRBJ2-7
d_gene: NA
CDR3nt: TGTGCCAGCAGCTTAGATACGGTCGGGTACGAGCAGTACTTC
CDR3aa: CASSLDTVGYEQYF

len: 18
abundance: NA
v_gene: TRBV28
j_gene: TRBJ2-5
d_gene: NA
CDR3nt: TGTGCCAGCAGTTTCACAGGGGTTTGGGGGGGGCTACAAGAGACCCAGTACTTC
CDR3aa: CASSFTGVWGGLQETQYF

len: 15
abundance: once
v_gene: TRBV21-1
j_gene: TRBJ2-7
d_gene: NA
CDR3nt: TGTGCCAGTTCGACTCCCAGGGGTTATCCCTACGAGCAGTACTTC
CDR3aa: CASSTPRGYPYEQYF

len: 14
abundance: NA
v_gene: TRBV9
j_gene: TRBJ2-7
d_gene: NA
CDR3nt: TGTGCCAGCAGCGTAGGTCCAGGGCGGTACGAGCAGTACTTC
CDR3aa: CASSVGPGRYEQYF

len: 14
abundance: NA
v_gene: TRBV2
j_gene: TRBJ1-2
d_gene: NA
CDR3nt: TGTGCCAGCAGTGTAATTACAGGGTTTGACGGCTACACCTTC
CDR3aa: CASSVITGFDGYTF

len: 14
abundance: NA
v_gene: TRBV7-9
j_gene: TRBJ2-7
d_gene: NA
CDR3nt: TGTGCCAGCAGCTTAGTCGGGGACTTCTACGAGCAGTGCTTC
CDR3aa: CASSLVGDFYEQCF

len: 14
abundance: NA
v_gene: TRBV4-1
j_gene: TRBJ1-1
d_gene: NA
CDR3nt: TGCGCCAGCACGCAACATGAGGGGTTCGGTGAGGCTTTCTTT
CDR3aa: CASTQHEGFGEAFF

len: 15
abundance: NA
v_gene: TRBV9
j_gene: TRBJ2-7
d_gene: NA
CDR3nt: TGTGCCAGCAGCGTATCCCCGCAGGGCCCCTACGAGCAGTACTTC
CDR3aa: CASSVSPQGPYEQYF

len: 14
abundance: NA
v_gene: TRBV7-9
j_gene: TRBJ2-4
d_gene: NA
CDR3nt: TGTGCCAGCAGGTTAGGGGGGCCCGGAAGCATTCAGTACTTC
CDR3aa: CASRLGGPGSIQYF

len: 15
abundance: once
v_gene: TRBV27
j_gene: TRBJ2-1
d_gene: TRBD1
CDR3nt: TGTGCCAGCCACTTGGTTGTAGGGGGCAGAAATGAGCAGTTCTTC
CDR3aa: CASHLVVGGRNEQFF

len: 15
abundance: NA
v_gene: TRBV10-3
j_gene: TRBJ2-5
d_gene: TRBD2
CDR3nt: TGTGCCACCCACGTAGGGACTAGCGGCGTAAGTGCCCAGTACTTC
CDR3aa: CATHVGTSGVSAQYF

len: 14
abundance: once
v_gene: TRBV27
j_gene: TRBJ2-2
d_gene: NA
CDR3nt: TGTGCCAGCAATACACCCGACGTTACCGGGGAGCTGTTTTTT
CDR3aa: CASNTPDVTGELFF

len: 14
abundance: medium-sized
v_gene: TRBV7-8
j_gene: TRBJ1-4
d_gene: NA
CDR3nt: TGTGCCAGCAGCTTCGGAGGGTCTAATGAAAAACTGTTTTTT
CDR3aa: CASSFGGSNEKLFF

len: 17
abundance: few
v_gene: TRBV9
j_gene: TRBJ2-2
d_gene: TRBD2
CDR3nt: TGTGCCAGCAGCGTAGGGGGTAGCGGGATCGAAGCCGGGGAGCTGTTTTTT
CDR3aa: CASSVGGSGIEAGELFF

len: 14
abundance: once
v_gene: TRBV19
j_gene: TRBJ2-3
d_gene: NA
CDR3nt: TGTGCCAGTAGTAGAGGACGGGAGTCAGATACGCAGTATTTT
CDR3aa: CASSRGRESDTQYF

len: 15
abundance: NA
v_gene: TRBV5-1
j_gene: TRBJ2-5
d_gene: TRBD1
CDR3nt: TGCGCCAGCAGCGGCCGGGACAGGGACCAAGAGACCCAGTACTTC
CDR3aa: CASSGRDRDQETQYF

len: 11
abundance: NA
v_gene: TRBV5-5
j_gene: TRBJ2-1
d_gene: NA
CDR3nt: TGTGCCAGCCGGCACTACAATGAGCAGTTCTTC
CDR3aa: CASRHYNEQFF

len: 13
abundance: NA
v_gene: TRBV10-1
j_gene: TRBJ2-7
d_gene: NA
CDR3nt: TGCGCCAGCAGTGAGTCCTTGGGCTACGAGCAGTACTTC
CDR3aa: CASSESLGYEQYF

len: 15
abundance: NA
v_gene: TRBV7-6
j_gene: TRBJ2-3
d_gene: TRBD1
CDR3nt: TGTGCCAGCAGTCACGGGACAGGAAACACAGATACGCAGTATTTT
CDR3aa: CASSHGTGNTDTQYF

len: 15
abundance: once
v_gene: TRBV9
j_gene: TRBJ1-2
d_gene: NA
CDR3nt: TGTGCCAGCAGCGTAAAGGGGCGGACAGACTATGGCTACACCTTC
CDR3aa: CASSVKGRTDYGYTF

len: 16
abundance: NA
v_gene: TRBV9
j_gene: TRBJ2-6
d_gene: NA
CDR3nt: TGTGCCAGCAGCGCCCAAAAGGGGTCTGGGGCCAACGTCCTGACTTTC
CDR3aa: CASSAQKGSGANVLTF

len: 13
abundance: NA
v_gene: TRBV30
j_gene: TRBJ2-1
d_gene: TRBD2
CDR3nt: TGTGCCTGGAGTTTGACTAGCGGAGAGGCCAAGTTCTTC
CDR3aa: CAWSLTSGEAKFF

len: 11
abundance: NA
v_gene: TRBV6-5
j_gene: TRBJ2-1
d_gene: NA
CDR3nt: TGTGCCAGCGGCTCTAGGAATGAGCAGTTCTTC
CDR3aa: CASGSRNEQFF

len: 13
abundance: NA
v_gene: TRBV9
j_gene: TRBJ1-5
d_gene: NA
CDR3nt: TGTGCCAGCAACATAGGGGGGGATCAGCCCCAGCATTTT
CDR3aa: CASNIGGDQPQHF

len: 14
abundance: once
v_gene: TRBV5-1
j_gene: TRBJ2-7
d_gene: NA
CDR3nt: TGCGCCAGCAGCTTTGACGGACTCTCCTACGAGCAGTACTTC
CDR3aa: CASSFDGLSYEQYF

len: 14
abundance: NA
v_gene: TRBV27
j_gene: TRBJ1-1
d_gene: NA
CDR3nt: TGTGCCAGCAGGATTACGGTTTCGAACACTGAAGCTTTCTTT
CDR3aa: CASRITVSNTEAFF

len: 14
abundance: NA
v_gene: TRBV28
j_gene: TRBJ2-7
d_gene: TRBD2
CDR3nt: TGTGCCAGCAGTTTGCGGGGGAGTGGGTACGAGCAGTACTTC
CDR3aa: CASSLRGSGYEQYF

len: 15
abundance: NA
v_gene: TRBV5-6
j_gene: TRBJ1-2
d_gene: NA
CDR3nt: TGTGCCAGCAGCTTGTTGGGGCAGGGATCCTATGGCTACACCTTC
CDR3aa: CASSLLGQGSYGYTF

len: 14
abundance: NA
v_gene: TRBV19
j_gene: TRBJ2-7
d_gene: TRBD1
CDR3nt: TGTGCCAGTAGTCCGCAGGGGGCAACCTACGAGCAGTACTTC
CDR3aa: CASSPQGATYEQYF

len: 15
abundance: NA
v_gene: TRBV6-5
j_gene: TRBJ1-1
d_gene: NA
CDR3nt: TGTGCCAGCAGTTCGGGACGCCCCGGGGGCACTGAAGCTTTCTTT
CDR3aa: CASSSGRPGGTEAFF

len: 15
abundance: few
v_gene: TRBV6-1
j_gene: TRBJ1-4
d_gene: TRBD1
CDR3nt: TGTGCCAGCAGTGGGGGACAGGGCGTTAGTGAAAAACTGTTTTTT
CDR3aa: CASSGGQGVSEKLFF

len: 14
abundance: NA
v_gene: TRBV4-1
j_gene: TRBJ1-1
d_gene: NA
CDR3nt: TGCGCCAGCAGCGGCCGACAATACCCCACTGAAGCTTTCTTT
CDR3aa: CASSGRQYPTEAFF

len: 12
abundance: NA
v_gene: TRBV30
j_gene: TRBJ1-5
d_gene: NA
CDR3nt: TGTGCCTCTAAGATGGGGAATCAGCCCCAGCATTTT
CDR3aa: CASKMGNQPQHF

len: 18
abundance: NA
v_gene: TRBV19
j_gene: TRBJ1-4
d_gene: TRBD1
CDR3nt: TGTGCCAGTAGTAGCCGGGACAGTCTGGCCTGGGATAGTGAAAAACTGTTTTTT
CDR3aa: CASSSRDSLAWDSEKLFF

len: 13
abundance: few
v_gene: TRBV10-1
j_gene: TRBJ1-1
d_gene: TRBD1
CDR3nt: TGCGCCAGCAGGCAGGGGGCTCGCACTGAAGCTTTCTTT
CDR3aa: CASRQGARTEAFF

len: 16
abundance: medium-sized
v_gene: TRBV2
j_gene: TRBJ2-3
d_gene: NA
CDR3nt: TGTGCCAGCAGTGAAGTGAGGGACTCCATCACAGATACGCAGTATTTT
CDR3aa: CASSEVRDSITDTQYF

len: 17
abundance: NA
v_gene: TRBV5-1
j_gene: TRBJ2-2
d_gene: TRBD2
CDR3nt: TGCGCCAGCAGCCCCCACGCAGCGGGAGGGCCCAGCGGGGAGCTGTTTTTT
CDR3aa: CASSPHAAGGPSGELFF

len: 13
abundance: NA
v_gene: TRBV27
j_gene: TRBJ1-5
d_gene: NA
CDR3nt: TGTGCCAGCAGTTTAGTTCGCAATCAGCCCCAGCATTTT
CDR3aa: CASSLVRNQPQHF

len: 15
abundance: NA
v_gene: TRBV11-2
j_gene: TRBJ2-1
d_gene: NA
CDR3nt: TGTGCCAGCAGCTTAGCCCCCCAAGGGGAGGTTGAGCAGTTCTTC
CDR3aa: CASSLAPQGEVEQFF